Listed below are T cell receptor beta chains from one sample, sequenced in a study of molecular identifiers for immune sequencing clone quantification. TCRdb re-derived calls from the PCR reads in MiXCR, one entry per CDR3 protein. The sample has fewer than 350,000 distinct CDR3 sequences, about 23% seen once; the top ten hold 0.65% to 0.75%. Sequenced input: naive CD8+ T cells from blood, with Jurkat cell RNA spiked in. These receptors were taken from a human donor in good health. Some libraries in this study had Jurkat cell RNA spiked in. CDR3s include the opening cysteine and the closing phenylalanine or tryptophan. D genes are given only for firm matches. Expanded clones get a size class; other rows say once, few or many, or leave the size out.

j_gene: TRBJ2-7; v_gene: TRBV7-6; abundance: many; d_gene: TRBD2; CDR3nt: TGTGCCAGCAGCCCCGGGGGGTCCGAGGTCTACGAGCAGTACTTC; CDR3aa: CASSPGGSEVYEQYF
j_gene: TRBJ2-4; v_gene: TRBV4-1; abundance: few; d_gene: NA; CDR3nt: TGCGCCAGCAGCCAAGCCGCATCTGATCTGCCGGTTGTTCAGTACTTC; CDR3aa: CASSQAASDLPVVQYF
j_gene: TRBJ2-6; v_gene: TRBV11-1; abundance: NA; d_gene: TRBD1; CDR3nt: TGTGCCAGCAGCTTAGCGAGGGGGCCTGGGGCCAACGTCCTGACTTTC; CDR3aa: CASSLARGPGANVLTF
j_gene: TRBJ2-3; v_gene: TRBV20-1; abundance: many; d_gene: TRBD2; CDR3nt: TGCAGTGCTAGAGATTCTAGCGGAACCACAGATACGCAGTATTTT; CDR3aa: CSARDSSGTTDTQYF
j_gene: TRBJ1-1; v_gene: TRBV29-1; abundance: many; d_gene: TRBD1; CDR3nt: TGCAGCGTGGGACAGGAGAACACTGAAGCTTTCTTT; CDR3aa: CSVGQENTEAFF
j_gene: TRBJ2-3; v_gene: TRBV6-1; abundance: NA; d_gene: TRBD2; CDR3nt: TGTGCCAGCAGTAGTGGCTGGGGGGGAGAGATTTCAGATACGCAGTATTTT; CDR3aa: CASSSGWGGEISDTQYF
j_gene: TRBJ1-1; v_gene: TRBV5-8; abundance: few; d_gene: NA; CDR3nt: TGTGCCAGCAGCCTCATGGAACTGAACACTGAAGCTTTCTTT; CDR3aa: CASSLMELNTEAFF
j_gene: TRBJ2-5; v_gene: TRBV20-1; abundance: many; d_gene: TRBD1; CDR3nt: TGCAGTGTTAATCAGGGGGCGGGAACTATGGGGACCCAGTACTTC; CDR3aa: CSVNQGAGTMGTQYF
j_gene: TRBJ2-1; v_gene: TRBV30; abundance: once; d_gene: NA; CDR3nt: TGTGCCGGAGAAGGGACACCCTACAATGAGCAGCTCTTC; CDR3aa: CAGEGTPYNEQLF
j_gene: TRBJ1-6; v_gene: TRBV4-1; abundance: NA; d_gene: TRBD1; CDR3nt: TGCGCCAGCAGCCAAGGGCCGGGACAGTTACAATCACCCCTCCACTTT; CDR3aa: CASSQGPGQLQSPLHF
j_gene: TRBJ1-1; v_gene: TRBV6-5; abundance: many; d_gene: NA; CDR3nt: TGTGCCCGGGGGACACCGAAGAACACTGAAGCTTTCTTT; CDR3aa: CARGTPKNTEAFF
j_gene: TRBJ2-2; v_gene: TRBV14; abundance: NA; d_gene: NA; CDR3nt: TGTGCCAGCAGCCTAGCGACTACGAACACCAGGGAGCTGTTTTTT; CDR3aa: CASSLATTNTRELFF
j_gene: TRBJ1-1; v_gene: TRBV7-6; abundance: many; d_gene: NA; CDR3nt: TGTGCCAGCACCCAAGGGGGGAACACTGAAGCTTTCTTT; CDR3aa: CASTQGGNTEAFF
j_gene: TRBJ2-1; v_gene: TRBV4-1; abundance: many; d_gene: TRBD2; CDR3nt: TGCGCCAGCAGTCAAGCGGGGGGTTTGAGTAATGAGCAGTTCTTC; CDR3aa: CASSQAGGLSNEQFF
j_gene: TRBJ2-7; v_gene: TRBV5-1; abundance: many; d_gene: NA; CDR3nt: TGCGCCAGCAGCTACACAGGCGGCGAGCAGTACTTC; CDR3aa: CASSYTGGEQYF
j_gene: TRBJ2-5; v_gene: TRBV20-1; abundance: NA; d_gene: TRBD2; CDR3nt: TGCAGTGTCCGGGATCTAGCGGGGGTAGAGACCCTGTACTTC; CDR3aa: CSVRDLAGVETLYF
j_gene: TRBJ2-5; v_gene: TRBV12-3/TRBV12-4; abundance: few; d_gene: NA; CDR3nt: TGTGCCAGCAGCCGCAGGGGGGGGGCCTTCCAAGAGACCCAGTACTTC; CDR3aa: CASSRRGGAFQETQYF
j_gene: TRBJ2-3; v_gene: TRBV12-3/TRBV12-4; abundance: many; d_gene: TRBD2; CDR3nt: TGTGCCAGCAGCAACGGACTAGTCCAAGATACGCAGTATTTT; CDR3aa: CASSNGLVQDTQYF
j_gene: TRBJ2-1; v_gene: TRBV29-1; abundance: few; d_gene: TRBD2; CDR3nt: TGCAGCGTTCCTCGGACTAGCGGGGAAAATGAGCAGTTCTTC; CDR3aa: CSVPRTSGENEQFF
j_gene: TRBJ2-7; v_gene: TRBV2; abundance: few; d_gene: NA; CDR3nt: TGTGCCACTATAGGGCGAGGGTACGAGCAGTACTTC; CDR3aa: CATIGRGYEQYF
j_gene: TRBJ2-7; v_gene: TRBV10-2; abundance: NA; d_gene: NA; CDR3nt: TGCGCCAGCAGTGAGTGGTCGGGGGAGCAGTACTTC; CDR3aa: CASSEWSGEQYF
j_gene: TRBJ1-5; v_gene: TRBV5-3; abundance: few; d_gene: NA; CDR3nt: TGTGCCAGCAGCTTAAGGGATTCGTGGACGGTGAGCAATCAGCCCCAGCATTTT; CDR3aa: CASSLRDSWTVSNQPQHF
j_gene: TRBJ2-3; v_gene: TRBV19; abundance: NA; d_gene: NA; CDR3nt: TGTGCCAGTACCTATAGAGTGGGGAACGCAGATACGCAGTATTTT; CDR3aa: CASTYRVGNADTQYF
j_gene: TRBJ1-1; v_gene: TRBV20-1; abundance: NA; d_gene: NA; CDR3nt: TGCAGTGCTAGAGAGTACAACTGGAAAATGAACACTGAAGCTTTCTTT; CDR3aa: CSAREYNWKMNTEAFF
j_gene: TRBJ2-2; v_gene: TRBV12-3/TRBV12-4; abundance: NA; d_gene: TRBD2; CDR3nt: TGTGCCAGCAGTCCCACTAGCGGGGGGACTAAGGCGAACACCGGGGAGCTGTTTTTT; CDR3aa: CASSPTSGGTKANTGELFF
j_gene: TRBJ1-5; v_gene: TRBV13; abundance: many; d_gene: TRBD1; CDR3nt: TGTGCCAGCAGCTTAGGCCCGGACAGGGGAGACCAGCCCCAGCATTTT; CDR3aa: CASSLGPDRGDQPQHF
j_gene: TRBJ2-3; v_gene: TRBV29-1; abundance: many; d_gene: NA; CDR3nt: TGCAGCGTGGAACTAGAGCTCGACACAGATACGCAGTATTTT; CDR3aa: CSVELELDTDTQYF
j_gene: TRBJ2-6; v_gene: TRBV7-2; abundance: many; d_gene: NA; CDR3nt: TGTGCCAGCAGTTTATCTTTCTCTGGGGCCAACGTCCTGACTTTC; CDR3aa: CASSLSFSGANVLTF
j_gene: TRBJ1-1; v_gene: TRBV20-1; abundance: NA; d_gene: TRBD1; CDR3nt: TGCAGTGCTAGAGAATCCACAGGGGGCACTGAAGCTTTCTTT; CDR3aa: CSARESTGGTEAFF
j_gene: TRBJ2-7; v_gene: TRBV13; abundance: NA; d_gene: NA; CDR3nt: TGTGCCAGCAGCTTAGGCCTGGCGGCCGGCGAGCAGTACTTC; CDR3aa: CASSLGLAAGEQYF
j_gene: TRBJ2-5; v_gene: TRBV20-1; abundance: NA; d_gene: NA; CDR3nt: TGCAGTGCTAGAGTGTCGGGGGTTTCAGAGACCCAGTACTTC; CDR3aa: CSARVSGVSETQYF
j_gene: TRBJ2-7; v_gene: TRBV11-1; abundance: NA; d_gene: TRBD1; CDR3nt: TGTGCCAACAGCGCCGGGACAGGGGACTACGAGCAGTACTTC; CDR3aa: CANSAGTGDYEQYF
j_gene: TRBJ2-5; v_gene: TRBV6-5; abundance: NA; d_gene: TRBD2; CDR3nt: TGTGCCAGCAGCCTCGGACTAGCGGGGGGGCTATTAGAGACCCAGTACTTC; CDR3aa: CASSLGLAGGLLETQYF
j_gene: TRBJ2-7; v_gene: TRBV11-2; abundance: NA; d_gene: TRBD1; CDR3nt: TGTGCCAGCAGCCTATCCCGACAGGGCCCCTCCTACGAGCAGTACTTC; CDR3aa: CASSLSRQGPSYEQYF
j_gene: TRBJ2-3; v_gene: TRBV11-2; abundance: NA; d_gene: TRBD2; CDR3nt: TGTGCCAGCAGCTTAAAGGGGAGGGGAGGGAAGAACACAGATACGCAGTATTTT; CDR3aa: CASSLKGRGGKNTDTQYF
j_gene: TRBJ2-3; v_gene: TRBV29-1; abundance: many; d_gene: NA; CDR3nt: TGCAGCGTTGAAACCCTACTCAAGACAGATACGCAGTATTTT; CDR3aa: CSVETLLKTDTQYF
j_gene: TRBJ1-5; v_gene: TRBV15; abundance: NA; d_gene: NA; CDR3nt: TGTGCCACCAGCAGCCAGACAGGCTATAGCACTCAGCACCAGCATTTT; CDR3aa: CATSSQTGYSTQHQHF
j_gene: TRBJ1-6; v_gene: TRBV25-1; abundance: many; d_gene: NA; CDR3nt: TGTGCCAGCAGTGAGGGGGACCTCTCGTCCCTCCACTTT; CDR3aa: CASSEGDLSSLHF
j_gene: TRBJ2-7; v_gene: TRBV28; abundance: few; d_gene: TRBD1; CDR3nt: TGTGCCAGCAGTCCCCGACGACAGGGGGGCTACGAGCAGTACTTC; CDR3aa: CASSPRRQGGYEQYF
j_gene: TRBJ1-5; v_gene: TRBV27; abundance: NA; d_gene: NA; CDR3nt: TGTGCCAGCAGTTTAAAGGGGGGAGGTCAGCCCCAGCATTTT; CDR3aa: CASSLKGGGQPQHF
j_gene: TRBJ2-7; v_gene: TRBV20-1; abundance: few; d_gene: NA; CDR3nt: TGCAGTGCTAGAGATGTCGGGAGTTTCGAGTACGAGCAGTACTTC; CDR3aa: CSARDVGSFEYEQYF
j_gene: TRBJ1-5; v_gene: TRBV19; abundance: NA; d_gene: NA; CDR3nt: TGTGCCAGTAGCCCTGGACTGGTAATAGATCAGCCCCAGCATTTT; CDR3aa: CASSPGLVIDQPQHF
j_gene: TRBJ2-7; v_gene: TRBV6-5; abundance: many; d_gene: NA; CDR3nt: TGTGCCAGCAGTGGTCGAGGTCTAGACGAGCAGTACTTC; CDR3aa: CASSGRGLDEQYF
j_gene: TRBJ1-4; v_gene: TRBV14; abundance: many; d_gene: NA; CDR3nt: TGTGCCAGCAGCACCCGCCGGCAGGGATTAGGTGAAAAACTGTTTTTT; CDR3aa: CASSTRRQGLGEKLFF
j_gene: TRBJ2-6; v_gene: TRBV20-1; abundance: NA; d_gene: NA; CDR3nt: TGCAGTGCTAGAGGGTACAGGGTCGGGGCCAACGTCCTGACTTTC; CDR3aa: CSARGYRVGANVLTF